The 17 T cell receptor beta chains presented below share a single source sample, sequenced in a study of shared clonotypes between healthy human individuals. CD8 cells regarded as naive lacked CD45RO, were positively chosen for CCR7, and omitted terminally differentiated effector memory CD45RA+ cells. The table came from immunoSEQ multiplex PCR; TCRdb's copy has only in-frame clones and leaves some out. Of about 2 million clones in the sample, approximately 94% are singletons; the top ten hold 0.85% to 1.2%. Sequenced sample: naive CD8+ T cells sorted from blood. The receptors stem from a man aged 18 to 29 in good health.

In DNA, the CDR3 is TGTGCCAGCAGTGAAAACATGAGTCACAGGCCCTACGAGCAGTACTTC. Amino acid sequence: CASSENMSHRPYEQYF. The J gene is TRBJ2-7, the V gene TRBV2; tentatively, D is TRBD1 (5 bases). The CDR3 has 16 residues. CDR1 is SNHLY and CDR2 is FYNNEI in the germline V gene. V was pared by 2 bases and J by 2 bases, with 16 bases between.

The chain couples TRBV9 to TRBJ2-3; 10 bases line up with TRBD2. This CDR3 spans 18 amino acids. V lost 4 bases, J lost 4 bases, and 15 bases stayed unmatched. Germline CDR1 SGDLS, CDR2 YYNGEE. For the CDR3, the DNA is TGTGCCAGCAGCCCTGCTAGCGGGAGTTCAGTGGCGTCAGATACGCAGTATTTT. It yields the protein CASSPASGSSVASDTQYF.

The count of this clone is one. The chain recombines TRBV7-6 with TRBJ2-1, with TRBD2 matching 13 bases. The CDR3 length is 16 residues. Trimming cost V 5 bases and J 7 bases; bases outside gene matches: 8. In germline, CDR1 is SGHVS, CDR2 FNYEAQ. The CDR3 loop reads CASSQQLAGGLNEQFF. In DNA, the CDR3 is TGTGCCAGCAGCCAACAACTAGCGGGAGGGCTTAATGAGCAGTTCTTC.

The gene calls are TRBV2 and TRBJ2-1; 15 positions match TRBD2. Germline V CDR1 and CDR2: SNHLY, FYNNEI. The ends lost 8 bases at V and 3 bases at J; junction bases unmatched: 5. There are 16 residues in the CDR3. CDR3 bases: TGTGCCAGCCGGACTAGCGGGGGGGCCGTCTACAATGAGCAGTTCTTC. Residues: CASRTSGGAVYNEQFF.

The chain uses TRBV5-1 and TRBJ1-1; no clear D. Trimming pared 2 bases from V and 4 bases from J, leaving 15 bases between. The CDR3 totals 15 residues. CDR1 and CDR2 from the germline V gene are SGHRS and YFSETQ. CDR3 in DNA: TGCGCCAGCAGCTTTTGGACGGACCGCGTCACTGAAGCTTTCTTT. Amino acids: CASSFWTDRVTEAFF.

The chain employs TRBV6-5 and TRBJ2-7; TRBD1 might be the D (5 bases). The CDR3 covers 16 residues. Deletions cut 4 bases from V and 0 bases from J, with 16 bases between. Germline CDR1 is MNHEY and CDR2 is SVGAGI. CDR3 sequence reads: CASSSKTESFSYEQYF. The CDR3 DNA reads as TGTGCCAGCAGTTCTAAGACAGAATCCTTCTCCTACGAGCAGTACTTC.

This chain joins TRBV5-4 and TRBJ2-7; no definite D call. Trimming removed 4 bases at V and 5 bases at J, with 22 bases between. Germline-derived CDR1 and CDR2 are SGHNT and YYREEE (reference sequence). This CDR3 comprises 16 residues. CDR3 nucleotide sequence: TGTGCCAGCAGCCCGGGTGGTAGTAGATCCTTCGACGAGCAGTACTTC. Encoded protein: CASSPGGSRSFDEQYF. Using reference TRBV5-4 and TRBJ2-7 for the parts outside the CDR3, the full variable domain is ETGVTQSPTHLIKTRGQQVTLRCSSQSGHNTVSWYQQALGQGPQFIFQYYREEENGRGNFPPRFSGLQFPNYSSELNVNALELDDSALYLCASSPGGSRSFDEQYFGPGTRLTVT.

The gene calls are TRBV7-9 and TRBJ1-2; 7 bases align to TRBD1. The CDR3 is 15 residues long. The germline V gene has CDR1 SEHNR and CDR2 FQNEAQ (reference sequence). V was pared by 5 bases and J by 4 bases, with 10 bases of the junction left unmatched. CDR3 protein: CASSAPQGVSYGYTF. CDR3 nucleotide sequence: TGTGCCAGCAGCGCGCCCCAGGGGGTCAGCTATGGCTACACCTTC. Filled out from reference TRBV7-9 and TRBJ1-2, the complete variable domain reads DTGVSQNPRHKITKRGQNVTFRCDPISEHNRLYWYRQTLGQGPEFLTYFQNEAQLEKSRLLSDRFSAERPKGSFSTLEIQRTEQGDSAMYLCASSAPQGVSYGYTFGSGTRLTVV.

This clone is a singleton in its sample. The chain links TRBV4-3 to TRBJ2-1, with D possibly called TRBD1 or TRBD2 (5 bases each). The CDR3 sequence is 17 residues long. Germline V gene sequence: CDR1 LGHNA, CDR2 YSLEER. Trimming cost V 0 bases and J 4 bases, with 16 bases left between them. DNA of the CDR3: TGCGCCAGCAGCCAAGACAGACCGACCTGGGGGTACAATGAGCAGTTCTTC. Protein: CASSQDRPTWGYNEQFF.

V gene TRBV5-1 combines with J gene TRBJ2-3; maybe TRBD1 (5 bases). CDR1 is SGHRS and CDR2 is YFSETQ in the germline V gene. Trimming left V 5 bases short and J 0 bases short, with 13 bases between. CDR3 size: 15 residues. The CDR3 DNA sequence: TGCGCCAGCAGTTCAGGGATCTCTAGCACAGATACGCAGTATTTT. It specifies CASSSGISSTDTQYF.

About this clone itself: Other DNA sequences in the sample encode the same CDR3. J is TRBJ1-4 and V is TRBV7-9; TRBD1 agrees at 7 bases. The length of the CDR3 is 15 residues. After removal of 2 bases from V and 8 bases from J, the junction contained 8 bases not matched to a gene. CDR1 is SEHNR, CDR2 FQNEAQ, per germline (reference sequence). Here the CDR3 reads CASSLTTGVGEKLFF. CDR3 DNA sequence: TGTGCCAGCAGCTTAACTACAGGGGTAGGGGAAAAACTGTTTTTT. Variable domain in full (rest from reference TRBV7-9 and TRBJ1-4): DTGVSQNPRHKITKRGQNVTFRCDPISEHNRLYWYRQTLGQGPEFLTYFQNEAQLEKSRLLSDRFSAERPKGSFSTLEIQRTEQGDSAMYLCASSLTTGVGEKLFFGSGTQLSVL.

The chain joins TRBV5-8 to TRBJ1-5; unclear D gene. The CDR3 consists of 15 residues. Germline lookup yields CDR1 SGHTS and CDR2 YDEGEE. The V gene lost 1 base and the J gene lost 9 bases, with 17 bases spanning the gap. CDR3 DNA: TGTGCCAGCAGCTTGAGCTCTTTGGGGATTACGCCCCAGCATTTT. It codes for CASSLSSLGITPQHF.

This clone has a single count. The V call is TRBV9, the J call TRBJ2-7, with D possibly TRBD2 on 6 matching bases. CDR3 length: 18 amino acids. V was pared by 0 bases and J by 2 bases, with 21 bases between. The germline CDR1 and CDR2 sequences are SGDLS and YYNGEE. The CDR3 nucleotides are TGTGCCAGCAGCGTAGGCGGGCCGTCGGCGGAGGGGACCTACGAGCAGTACTTC. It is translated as CASSVGGPSAEGTYEQYF.

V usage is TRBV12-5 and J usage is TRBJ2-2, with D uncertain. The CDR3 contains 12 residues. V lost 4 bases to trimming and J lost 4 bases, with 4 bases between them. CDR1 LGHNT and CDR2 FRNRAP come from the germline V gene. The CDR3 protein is CASGWGTGELFF. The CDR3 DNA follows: TGTGCTAGTGGTTGGGGCACCGGGGAGCTGTTTTTT.

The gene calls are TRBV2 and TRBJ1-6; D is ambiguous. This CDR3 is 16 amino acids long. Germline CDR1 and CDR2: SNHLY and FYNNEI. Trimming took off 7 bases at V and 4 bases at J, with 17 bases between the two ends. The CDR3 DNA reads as TGTGCCAGCAAGGGAGGGCAGGCGACGTATAATTCACCCCTCCACTTT. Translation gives CASKGGQATYNSPLHF.

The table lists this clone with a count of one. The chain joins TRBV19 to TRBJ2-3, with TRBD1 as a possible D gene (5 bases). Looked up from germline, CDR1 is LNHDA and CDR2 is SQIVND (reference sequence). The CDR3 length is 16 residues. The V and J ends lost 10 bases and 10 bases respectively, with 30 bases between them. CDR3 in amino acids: CATSNTAPVWGVSQYF. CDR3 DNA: TGTGCCACTTCCAACACAGCACCAGTATGGGGCGTTTCGCAGTATTTT.

The CDR3 reads CASSRSGGSGANVLTF. CDR3 nucleotides: TGTGCCAGCAGCCGGTCCGGAGGCTCTGGGGCCAACGTCCTGACTTTC. This chain joins TRBV6-7 and TRBJ2-6; tentatively, D is TRBD2 (5 bases). TRBV6-7 is flagged as an ORF with uncertain function. V was trimmed by 6 bases and J by 0 bases, leaving 12 bases between them. The CDR3 runs 16 residues.